Following are 32 T cell receptor beta chains from one sample sequenced in a study of blood T cell repertoires in COVID-19. Here immunoSEQ multiplex PCR was the method, and the copy in TCRdb shows in-frame clones only, minus some. This sample has fewer than 10,000 clones, with under 90% found just once. The sequencing sample was made of peripheral blood. All receptors come from a human donor in a cohort sampled during active COVID-19.

J is TRBJ2-1 and V is TRBV7-2; 10 bases fit TRBD2. The CDR3 covers 14 residues. Germline loops: CDR1 SGHTA, CDR2 FQGNSA. Unmatched junction bases numbered 0, after V lost 1 base and J lost 6 bases. Here the CDR3 DNA reads TGTGCCAGCAGCTTAGAGCGGGGGGGCAATGAGCAGTTCTTC. Its protein product is CASSLERGGNEQFF.

The chain couples TRBV11-3 to TRBJ2-1, with TRBD2 matching 7 bases. CDR1 and CDR2 (germline): SGHNT, YENEEA. V gave up 2 bases and J gave up 0 bases; unmatched junction bases: 7. The CDR3 loop spans 17 amino acids. The CDR3 is CASSLSVRGGSYNEQFF. The DNA for the CDR3 is TGTGCCAGCAGCTTAAGCGTTCGCGGGGGCTCCTACAATGAGCAGTTCTTC.

The rearrangement links TRBV15 to TRBJ2-1; unclear D gene. The ends were cut back, 0 bases at V and 9 bases at J, with 12 bases in the middle. The CDR3 length is 14 residues. Germline V gene data show CDR1 as LNHNV and CDR2 as YYDKDF (reference sequence). The DNA for the CDR3 is TGTGCCACCAGCAGAGATAGGCAGGCTGGTGAGCAGTTCTTC. It translates to CATSRDRQAGEQFF.

The chain employs TRBV11-1 and TRBJ2-5, with 8 bases identical to TRBD1. V lost 6 bases to trimming and J lost 5 bases; unmatched junction nucleotides: 5. Germline loops: CDR1 SGHAT, CDR2 FQDESV (reference sequence). There are 13 residues in the CDR3. The CDR3 region has the DNA TGTGCCAGCAGGTCTACAGGGGGGGAGACCCAGTACTTC. Translated, it gives CASRSTGGETQYF.

The chain carries TRBV25-1 and TRBJ1-1; D is unresolved. Trimming cost V 6 bases and J 4 bases, with 15 bases left between them. The length of the CDR3 is 14 residues. The V gene's germline CDR1 is MGHDK and CDR2 SYGVNS. The CDR3 sequence is CASRGAGQGTEAFF. CDR3 DNA: TGTGCCAGCAGGGGAGCCGGGCAAGGCACTGAAGCTTTCTTT. The full variable domain, rest sourced from reference TRBV25-1 and TRBJ1-1, is EADIYQTPRYLVIGTGKKITLECSQTMGHDKMYWYQQDPGMELHLIHYSYGVNSTEKGDLSSESTVSRIRTEHFPLTLESARPSHTSQYLCASRGAGQGTEAFFGQGTRLTVV.

The rearrangement joins TRBV27 to TRBJ1-1; 7 bases agree with TRBD1. The CDR3 has 13 amino acids. Germline V lookup: CDR1 MNHEY, CDR2 SMNVEV (reference sequence). V trimming: 5 bases; J trimming: 6 bases; junction bases outside the gene matches: 6. CDR3 in amino acids: CASSLKQGSEAFF. The CDR3 DNA reads TGTGCCAGCAGTCTCAAACAGGGGTCTGAAGCTTTCTTT.

This chain joins TRBV19 and TRBJ2-4; D is ambiguous. From germline, CDR1 is LNHDA and CDR2 SQIVND (reference sequence). The CDR3 is 14 residues long. The V end lost 3 bases, the J end lost 9 bases, and 15 bases lay between the germline ends. The CDR3 spells CASSISPSLPIQYF. The CDR3 DNA reads as TGTGCCAGTAGTATCTCTCCCTCTCTCCCCATTCAGTACTTC. The complete variable domain, with remaining parts taken from reference TRBV19 and TRBJ2-4, reads DGGITQSPKYLFRKEGQNVTLSCEQNLNHDAMYWYRQDPGQGLRLIYYSQIVNDFQKGDIAEGYSVSREKKESFPLTVTSAQKNPTAFYLCASSISPSLPIQYFGAGTRLSVL.

The V call is TRBV6-5, the J call TRBJ2-7; 8 nucleotides agree with TRBD2. Germline loops: CDR1 MNHEY, CDR2 SVGAGI. The CDR3 has 13 amino acids. The CDR3 reads CARAGGEGDRENV. CDR3 sequence (DNA): TGTGCCCGCGCCGGGGGGGAGGGGGATCGGGAAAACGTC.

V gene TRBV7-9 combines with J gene TRBJ2-3, with 9 nucleotides matching TRBD2. Looked up from germline, CDR1 is SEHNR and CDR2 is FQNEAQ (reference sequence). Trimming cost V 8 bases and J 6 bases; bases outside gene matches: 12. The CDR3 is 15 residues long. The CDR3, as DNA: TGTGCCAGCGGGCTGGCGGCGGGAGGGCCGGATACGCAGTATTTT. Translating it yields CASGLAAGGPDTQYF.

This sequence joins TRBV5-4 and TRBJ2-2; D is uncertain. The CDR3 totals 12 residues. Germline CDR1 reads SGHNT; CDR2 reads YYREEE (reference sequence). Trimming left V 5 bases short and J 0 bases short, with 2 bases between. CDR3 sequence (DNA): TGTGCCAGCAGTACGAACACCGGGGAGCTGTTTTTT. This sequence encodes CASSTNTGELFF.

J is TRBJ1-2 and V is TRBV4-1, with TRBD1 identical over 8 bases. Trimming took 4 bases from V and 0 from J; bases not matched to a gene: 4. Germline-derived CDR1 and CDR2 are MGHRA and YSYEKL. This CDR3 has 15 amino acids. CDR3 DNA: TGCGCCAGCAGCCCCCAGACAGGGGCTAACTATGGCTACACCTTC. Translated, it gives CASSPQTGANYGYTF.

Here the CDR3 reads CASSSDRGGEQYV. The CDR3 DNA is TGTGCCAGCAGCAGCGACAGGGGCGGCGAGCAGTACGTC. This sequence joins TRBV6-5 and TRBJ2-7; 8 positions match TRBD1. The CDR3 totals 13 residues. The germline V gene has CDR1 MNHEY and CDR2 SVGAGI. Trimming at V came to 6 bases and at J to 6 bases, leaving 7 bases not matched to a gene.

This clone showed up just once. This chain joins TRBV10-1 and TRBJ2-7; TRBD1 is a possible D gene (6 bases). Trimming took off 6 bases at V and 3 bases at J, with 18 bases between the two ends. This CDR3 has 15 residues. Per the germline V gene, CDR1 is WNHNN and CDR2 is SYGVQD (reference sequence). Here the CDR3 reads CASSEGPGQFYEQYF. As DNA, the CDR3 is TGCGCCAGCAGCGAGGGTCCCGGACAGTTCTACGAGCAGTACTTC.

The chain is built from TRBV2 and TRBJ2-1; TRBD1 aligns across 11 bases. The CDR3 is made up of 14 amino acids. Trimming took 6 bases from V and 3 from J; bases not matched to a gene: 1. Looked up from germline, CDR1 is SNHLY and CDR2 is FYNNEI. The CDR3 spells CASRGQGDYNEQFF. The CDR3 DNA follows: TGTGCCAGCAGGGGACAGGGGGACTACAATGAGCAGTTCTTC.

This chain connects TRBV24-1 to TRBJ1-5, with TRBD1 as a possible D gene (6 bases). The ends were cut back, 5 bases at V and 3 bases at J, with 13 bases in the middle. The CDR3 runs 15 residues. Germline V gives CDR1 KGHDR, CDR2 SFDVKD. CDR3: CATSASTGSNQPQHF. As DNA, the CDR3 is TGTGCCACCAGTGCCTCTACAGGGTCCAATCAGCCCCAGCATTTT.

The genes are TRBV11-2 and TRBJ2-1; the match to TRBD2 covers 8 bases. Germline CDR1 is SGHAT and CDR2 is FQNNGV. This CDR3 contains 14 residues. J gave up 4 bases and V 4 bases, and 3 bases lay outside the gene matches. CDR3 amino acids: CASSYGLAYNEQFF. CDR3 in DNA: TGTGCCAGCAGCTACGGACTAGCTTACAATGAGCAGTTCTTC.

The gene calls are TRBV24-1 and TRBJ2-3, with D possibly being TRBD1 (6 bases). The CDR3 sequence is 13 residues long. V dropped 4 bases and J dropped 3 bases, with 7 bases sitting between them. In germline, CDR1 is KGHDR, CDR2 SFDVKD. The CDR3 DNA reads as TGTGCCACCAGTGAGGGGGCGACAGATACGCAGTATTTT. Translation gives CATSEGATDTQYF.

The chain is built from TRBV18 and TRBJ1-4, with D perhaps TRBD1 (6 bases). The CDR3 extends over 16 amino acids. Trimming took off 1 base at V and 1 base at J, with 10 bases between the two ends. Germline V lookup: CDR1 KGHSH, CDR2 LQKENI. For the CDR3, the DNA is TGTGCCAGCTCACCACGCACAGGGTTAACTAATGAAAAACTGTTTTTT. Protein product: CASSPRTGLTNEKLFF.

J is TRBJ2-1 and V is TRBV2; a possible D gene is TRBD1 (6 bases). This CDR3 comprises 15 residues. Germline V gene sequence: CDR1 SNHLY, CDR2 FYNNEI. Deletions cut 4 bases from V and 0 bases from J, with 10 bases between. In DNA, the CDR3 is TGTGCCAGCAGTGGGGACACGAGCTCCTACAATGAGCAGTTCTTC. Protein sequence: CASSGDTSSYNEQFF.

This clone was observed once. V gene TRBV30 combines with J gene TRBJ2-3; TRBD2 is a possible D gene (5 bases). The CDR3 sequence is 14 residues long. Germline values: CDR1 GTSNPN, CDR2 SVGIG (reference sequence). Trimming shortened V by 4 bases and J by 7 bases, and 18 bases separated the two germline ends. CDR3 region: CAWTSGSRGYTQYF. The CDR3 DNA reads TGTGCCTGGACCTCTGGGAGTCGCGGCTATACGCAGTATTTT.

The chain has TRBV3-1 (or the pseudogene TRBV3-2) and TRBJ2-7, with D uncertain. The CDR3 contains 13 residues. Looked up from germline, CDR1 is LGHDT and CDR2 is YNNKEL (reference sequence). The V gene lost 4 bases and the J gene lost 3 bases, with 10 bases spanning the gap. CDR3 sequence reads: CASSLRPGYEQYF. The CDR3 coding sequence is TGTGCCAGCAGCCTGCGTCCGGGCTACGAGCAGTACTTC.

The rearrangement uses TRBV2 and TRBJ2-3; D is perhaps TRBD2 (6 bases). V lost 8 bases and J lost 3, with 12 bases in between. From germline, CDR1 is SNHLY and CDR2 FYNNEI. This CDR3 region has 13 residues. The CDR3 reads CASWVGGTDTQYF. The CDR3 DNA reads TGTGCCAGCTGGGTAGGAGGGACAGATACGCAGTATTTT.

This chain links TRBV9 with TRBJ2-1, with TRBD2 matching 11 bases. Germline V CDR1 and CDR2: SGDLS, YYNGEE. The CDR3 has 18 residues. V dropped 3 bases and J dropped 4; count of bases not matched to a gene: 12. For the CDR3, the DNA is TGTGCCAGCAGCGCCCGCCTTACTAGCGGGGGCGTTTACAATGAGCAGTTCTTC. Its protein product is CASSARLTSGGVYNEQFF.

The chain employs TRBV18 and TRBJ2-7, with TRBD2 identical over 10 bases. Germline values: CDR1 KGHSH, CDR2 LQKENI. The V gene end was trimmed by 3 bases and the J gene end by 3 bases; junction bases not matched to a gene: 2. This CDR3 is built from 14 residues. CDR3 nucleotides: TGTGCCAGCTCACCTGCTAGCGGGAGCTACGAGCAGTACGTC. This gives the protein CASSPASGSYEQYV.

The V gene is TRBV6-5, the J gene TRBJ2-3; 11 nucleotides agree with TRBD2. V trimming: 2 bases; J trimming: 4 bases; junction bases outside the gene matches: 5. Looked up from germline, CDR1 is MNHEY and CDR2 is SVGAGI. CDR3 size: 16 residues. The CDR3 protein is CASSYLTSGIADTQYF. CDR3 DNA: TGTGCCAGCAGTTACCTGACTAGCGGGATCGCAGATACGCAGTATTTT.

This clone was observed a few times. The chain links TRBV11-3 to TRBJ2-1; tentatively, D is TRBD2 (6 bases). The V gene lost 2 bases and the J gene lost 1 base, with 9 bases spanning the gap. Germline CDR1 and CDR2: SGHNT and YENEEA. The length of the CDR3 is 15 residues. The CDR3, as DNA: TGTGCCAGCAGCTTAACGGGGGATTCCTACAATGAGCAGTTCTTC. Translated, it gives CASSLTGDSYNEQFF.

J is TRBJ1-5 and V is TRBV2; TRBD1 matches 8 bases. The trim removed 6 bases at V and 6 bases at J, leaving 10 bases unmatched. Looked up from germline, CDR1 is SNHLY and CDR2 is FYNNEI. This CDR3 is built from 15 residues. The CDR3 DNA is TGTGCCAGCAGCCCTGGGGCAGGGGGCGTTCAGCCCCAGCATTTT. Encoded protein: CASSPGAGGVQPQHF.

The chain joins TRBV4-1 to TRBJ2-3, with TRBD2 as a possible D gene (7 bases). The CDR3 length is 15 residues. The V gene lost 5 bases and the J gene lost 1 base, with 13 bases spanning the gap. In germline, CDR1 is MGHRA, CDR2 YSYEKL. CDR3 sequence: CASSFLGGRTDTQYF. As DNA, the CDR3 is TGCGCCAGCAGCTTCCTCGGGGGGCGCACAGATACGCAGTATTTT.

The chain couples TRBV11-2 to TRBJ1-1, with TRBD1 matching 7 bases. V trimming: 3 bases; J trimming: 0 bases; junction bases outside the gene matches: 4. Germline V gene data show CDR1 as SGHAT and CDR2 as FQNNGV. The CDR3 consists of 15 residues. The CDR3 region has the DNA TGTGCCAGCAGCTTGGGACAGCTCATGAACACTGAAGCTTTCTTT. It is translated as CASSLGQLMNTEAFF.

CDR3 sequence: CASSTGTSGSSDTQYF. CDR3 DNA sequence: TGTGCCAGCAGTACCGGGACTAGCGGGAGTTCAGATACGCAGTATTTT. The chain combines TRBV7-3 with TRBJ2-3; TRBD2 agrees at 14 bases. V was pared by 6 bases and J by 4 bases, with 6 bases of the junction left unmatched. The V gene's germline CDR1 is SGHTA and CDR2 FQGTGA. There are 16 residues in the CDR3.

The count of this clone is one. The chain is built from TRBV5-8 and TRBJ2-5; no definite D call. Germline values: CDR1 SGHTS, CDR2 YDEGEE. The ends were cut back, 0 bases at V and 2 bases at J, with 20 bases in the middle. The CDR3 is 18 residues long. The CDR3 loop is CASSLVGPGYGSQETQYF. The DNA for the CDR3 is TGTGCCAGCAGCTTGGTGGGTCCCGGGTATGGGTCACAAGAGACCCAGTACTTC. Full variable domain (outside the CDR3, taken from reference TRBV5-8 and TRBJ2-5): EAGVTQSPTHLIKTRGQQATLRCSPISGHTSVYWYQQALGLGLQFLLWYDEGEERNRGNFPPRFSGRQFPNYSSELNVNALELEDSALYLCASSLVGPGYGSQETQYFGPGTRLLVL.

The chain carries TRBV5-8 and TRBJ2-7; D is possibly TRBD1 (5 bases). V was pared by 4 bases and J by 3 bases, with 14 bases between. The CDR3 covers 14 residues. CDR1 and CDR2 from the germline V gene are SGHTS and YDEGEE. The CDR3 nucleotides read TGTGCCAGCAGCCCGCCGATTAGGGGCTACGAGCAGTACGTC. Protein product: CASSPPIRGYEQYV.